Sequencing of this TCR beta chain was carried out in a study of PD-1 blockade in classical Hodgkin lymphoma. Per germline, CDR1 SGHNT and CDR2 YYREEE (reference sequence). The CDR3 covers 18 residues. V gave up 4 bases and J gave up 4 bases; unmatched junction bases: 14. Here immunoSEQ multiplex PCR was the method, and the copy in TCRdb shows in-frame clones only, minus some. The sample holds under 95,000 clones; about 93% are singletons and the top ten take about 8%. Relapse was seen in all patients after autologous stem cell transplantation, and brentuximab vedotin exposure was variable. Sequencing used peripheral blood mononuclear cells (PBMCs), obtained at baseline. The chain carries TRBV5-4 and TRBJ1-2; 12 bases align to TRBD1. The receptor comes from a human donor with classical Hodgkin lymphoma. In DNA form, the CDR3 reads TGTGCCAGCAGCAGGGGCTCAGGGACAGGGGGCTTTAGCTATGGCTACACCTTC. It specifies CASSRGSGTGGFSYGYTF.